The 10 T cell receptor beta chains below all came from one sample that was sequenced in a study of OX40 agonist ivuxolimab in advanced cancers. Here immunoSEQ multiplex PCR was the method, and the copy in TCRdb shows in-frame clones only, minus some. The profile shows 25,000 to 40,000 clones, 81% of them singletons. The sequencing here drew on CD4+ or CD8+ T cells sorted from blood, taken in a trial of the OX40 agonist ivuxolimab. These receptor sequences come from an adult with an advanced solid tumor such as melanoma, head and neck, liver or kidney cancer.

The V gene is TRBV30, the J gene TRBJ2-7; D perhaps matches TRBD2 (5 bases). Trimming removed 2 bases at V and 3 bases at J, with 11 bases between. Germline lookup yields CDR1 GTSNPN and CDR2 SVGIG (reference sequence). The CDR3 runs 13 residues. The CDR3 sequence: CAWSLGGLYEQYF. For the CDR3, the DNA is TGTGCCTGGAGTCTTGGCGGGCTCTACGAGCAGTACTTC. Drawing the rest from reference TRBV30 and TRBJ2-7, the complete variable domain is SQTIHQWPATLVQPVGSPLSLECTVEGTSNPNLYWYRQAAGRGLQLLFYSVGIGQISSEVPQNLSASRPQDRQFILSSKKLLLSDSGFYLCAWSLGGLYEQYFGPGTRLTVT.

This chain connects TRBV2 to TRBJ1-5; D gene ambiguous. V lost 5 bases and J lost 7, with 12 bases in between. Germline V lookup: CDR1 SNHLY, CDR2 FYNNEI. The CDR3 runs to 13 residues. CDR3 loop: CASSHEREQPQHF. Written as DNA, the CDR3 is TGTGCCAGCAGTCACGAAAGGGAACAGCCCCAGCATTTT.

J is TRBJ2-7 and V is TRBV7-3; D not certain. CDR3 size: 14 residues. Germline assignment: CDR1 SGHTA and CDR2 FQGTGA. V lost 3 bases, J lost 2 bases, and 11 bases lay in between. CDR3 sequence reads: CASSLGPTTYEQYF. For the CDR3, the DNA is TGTGCCAGCAGCTTGGGCCCGACGACCTACGAGCAGTACTTC.

The V and J genes are TRBV4-3 and TRBJ2-5, with unresolved D. This CDR3 is 14 amino acids long. Trimming left V 0 bases short and J 7 bases short, with 12 bases between. Germline V gene lookup returns CDR1 LGHNA and CDR2 YSLEER. The DNA of the CDR3 is TGCGCCAGCAGCCAAGATCTTTGGCAGGCGACCCAGTACTTC. Protein sequence: CASSQDLWQATQYF.

The genes are TRBV5-5 and TRBJ2-7; 13 bases are shared with TRBD2. From germline, CDR1 is SGHKS and CDR2 YYEKEE (reference sequence). The CDR3 is made up of 19 amino acids. J lost 0 bases, V lost 1 base, and 10 bases had no gene match. CDR3 bases: TGTGCCAGCAGCTTGAGGGGACTAGCGGGGTCCGCGAGCTCCTACGAGCAGTACTTC. It encodes CASSLRGLAGSASSYEQYF.

This chain uses TRBV13 with TRBJ1-4; the D gene is possibly TRBD1 (5 bases). Trimming left V 2 bases short and J 0 bases short, with 13 bases between. Germline V gene data show CDR1 as PRHDT and CDR2 as FYEKMQ (reference sequence). This CDR3 spans 17 amino acids. This CDR3 reads CASSLRGGGSTNEKLFF. The CDR3 nucleotides read TGTGCCAGCAGCTTAAGGGGCGGAGGCTCAACTAATGAAAAACTGTTTTTT.

This rearrangement joins TRBV9 to TRBJ2-5; maybe TRBD2 (6 bases). The CDR3 length is 13 residues. V lost 0 bases and J 11 bases, leaving 14 bases between the germline ends. Looked up from germline, CDR1 is SGDLS and CDR2 is YYNGEE. The chain's CDR3 is CASSVVLAGEQYF. As DNA, the CDR3 is TGTGCCAGCAGCGTAGTACTAGCCGGGGAGCAGTACTTC.

The chain employs TRBV7-2 and TRBJ1-2; possibly TRBD1 for D (5 bases). CDR3 size: 13 residues. Trimming took 5 bases from V and 2 from J, leaving 9 bases between them. In germline, CDR1 is SGHTA, CDR2 FQGNSA. The CDR3 nucleotides read TGTGCCAGCAGCCAGGGCCAAAACTATGGCTACACCTTC. Its protein is CASSQGQNYGYTF.

This chain links TRBV7-3 with TRBJ2-7; TRBD1 agrees at 8 bases. V gave up 2 bases and J gave up 5 bases; unmatched junction bases: 8. This CDR3 has 15 amino acids. The germline V gene has CDR1 SGHTA and CDR2 FQGTGA. The CDR3 coding sequence is TGTGCCAGCAGCTTAGGTAGCAGGGGGCTCCACGAGCAGTACTTC. Amino acid sequence: CASSLGSRGLHEQYF. Filled out from reference TRBV7-3 and TRBJ2-7, the complete variable domain reads GAGVSQTPSNKVTEKGKYVELRCDPISGHTALYWYRQSLGQGPEFLIYFQGTGAADDSGLPNDRFFAVRPEGSVSTLKIQRTERGDSAVYLCASSLGSRGLHEQYFGPGTRLTVT.

This clone turned up a few times. The chain couples TRBV5-8 to TRBJ1-2; 10 bases line up with TRBD1. Trimming at V came to 4 bases and at J to 2 bases, leaving 11 bases not matched to a gene. The CDR3 sequence is 17 residues long. Germline-derived CDR1 and CDR2 are SGHTS and YDEGEE. DNA for the CDR3: TGTGCCAGCAGCGCTATCCGGGACAGGGGCCGGAACTATGGCTACACCTTC. Translated: CASSAIRDRGRNYGYTF.